This TCR beta chain was recorded in a study of blood T cells in healthy people across ages. The second PCR ran about 6 to 11 cycles with a sample-barcoded 5' primer and J-beta primers. TCRdb reprocessed the 5' RACE reads via MiXCR and lists one record per CDR3 protein. The table lists more than 1.4 million distinct CDR3 sequences, 42% of them singletons. Study-level results: When one million T cells were used, diversity estimates were thought to be underestimates. TCR beta diversity correlated strongly with naive T cell percentage. The study lacked donor CMV status, which possibly confounded expanded clonotype changes.

For this clonotype: Its antigen is unidentified.

Caucasian, healthy and from Russia, the donors were aged between roughly 6 and 95. There are 13 residues in the CDR3. Looked up from germline, CDR1 is SQVTM and CDR2 is ANQGSEA. V was clipped by 0 bases and J by 6 bases, with 12 bases between them. Sequencing input: blood. The receptor comes from a woman aged 18 to 35 in good health. The chain links TRBV29-1 to TRBJ2-7, with a possible D match to TRBD2 (6 bases). The CDR3 DNA reads as TGCAGCGTTGAAGATGGCGGGGTGAGCGAGCAGTACTTC. It specifies CSVEDGGVSEQYF.